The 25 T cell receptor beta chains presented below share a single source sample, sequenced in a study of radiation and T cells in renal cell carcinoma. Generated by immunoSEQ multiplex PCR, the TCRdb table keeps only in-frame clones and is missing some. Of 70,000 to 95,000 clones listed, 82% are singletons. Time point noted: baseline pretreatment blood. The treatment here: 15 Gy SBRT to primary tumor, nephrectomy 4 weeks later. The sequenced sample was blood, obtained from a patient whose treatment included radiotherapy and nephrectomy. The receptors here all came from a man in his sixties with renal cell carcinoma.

CDR3 nucleotides: TGTGCCAGCAGCTCGGGACAGGGTTACGGAAAGACCCAGTACTTC. Translating gives CASSSGQGYGKTQYF. V and J are TRBV6-6 and TRBJ2-5; 9 nucleotides agree with TRBD1. Looked up from germline, CDR1 is MNHNY and CDR2 is SVGAGI (reference sequence). The junction had 11 bases not matched to a gene; V was cut back by 6 bases and J by 6 bases. This CDR3 has 15 residues.

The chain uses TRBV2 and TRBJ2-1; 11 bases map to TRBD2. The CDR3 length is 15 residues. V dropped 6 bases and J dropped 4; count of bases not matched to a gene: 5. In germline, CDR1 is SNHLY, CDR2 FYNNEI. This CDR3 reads CASRGTSGIYNEQFF. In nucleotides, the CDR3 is TGTGCCAGCAGAGGGACTAGCGGAATTTACAATGAGCAGTTCTTC. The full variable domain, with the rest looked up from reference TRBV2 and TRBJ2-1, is EPEVTQTPSHQVTQMGQEVILRCVPISNHLYFYWYRQILGQKVEFLVSFYNNEISEKSEIFDDQFSVERPDGSNFTLKIRSTKLEDSAMYFCASRGTSGIYNEQFFGPGTRLTVL.

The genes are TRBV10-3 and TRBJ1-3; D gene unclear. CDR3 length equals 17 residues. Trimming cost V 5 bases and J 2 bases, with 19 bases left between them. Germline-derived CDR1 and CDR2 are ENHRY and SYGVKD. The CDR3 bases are TGTGCCATCAGTCCCTTGCTCTCCCCTGGAACTGGAAACACCATATATTTT. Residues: CAISPLLSPGTGNTIYF.

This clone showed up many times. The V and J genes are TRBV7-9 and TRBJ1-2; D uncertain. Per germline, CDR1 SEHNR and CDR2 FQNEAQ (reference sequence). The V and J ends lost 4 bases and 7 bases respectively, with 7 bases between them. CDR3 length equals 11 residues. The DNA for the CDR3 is TGTGCCAGCAGCTCCCGCACTGGCTACACCTTC. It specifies CASSSRTGYTF.

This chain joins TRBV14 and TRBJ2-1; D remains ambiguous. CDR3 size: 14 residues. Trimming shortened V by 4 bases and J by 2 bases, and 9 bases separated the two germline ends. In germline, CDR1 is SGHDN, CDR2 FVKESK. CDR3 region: CASSPEWAYNEQFF. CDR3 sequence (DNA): TGTGCCAGCAGCCCGGAATGGGCCTACAATGAGCAGTTCTTC.

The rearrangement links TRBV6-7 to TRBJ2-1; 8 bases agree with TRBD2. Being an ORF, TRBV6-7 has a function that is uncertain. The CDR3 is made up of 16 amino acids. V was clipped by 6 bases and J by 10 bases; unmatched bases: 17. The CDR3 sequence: CASSTKPSGSTDEQFF. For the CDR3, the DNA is TGTGCCAGCAGCACGAAACCAAGCGGGAGTACGGACGAGCAGTTCTTC.

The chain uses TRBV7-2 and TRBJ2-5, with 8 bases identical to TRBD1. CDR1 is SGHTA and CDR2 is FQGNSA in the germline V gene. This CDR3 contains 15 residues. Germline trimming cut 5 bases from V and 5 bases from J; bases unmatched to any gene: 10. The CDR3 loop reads CASSLTGGPTETQYF. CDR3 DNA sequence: TGTGCCAGCAGCCTTACAGGGGGACCCACGGAGACCCAGTACTTC.

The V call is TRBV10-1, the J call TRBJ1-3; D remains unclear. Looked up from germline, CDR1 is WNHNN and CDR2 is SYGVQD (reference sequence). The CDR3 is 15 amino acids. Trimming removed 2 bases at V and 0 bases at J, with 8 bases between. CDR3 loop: CASSEARSSGNTIYF. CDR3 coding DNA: TGCGCCAGCAGTGAGGCCCGGAGCTCTGGAAACACCATATATTTT.

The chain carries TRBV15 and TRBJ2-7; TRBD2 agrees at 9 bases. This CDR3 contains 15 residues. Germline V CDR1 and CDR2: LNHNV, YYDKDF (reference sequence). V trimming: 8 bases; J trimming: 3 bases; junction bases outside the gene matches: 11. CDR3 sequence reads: CATAGGPRDFYEQYF. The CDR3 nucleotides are TGTGCCACCGCGGGAGGGCCCAGAGATTTCTACGAGCAGTACTTC.

This CDR3 reads CASSPRNNSPLHF. CDR3 bases: TGTGCCAGCAGCCCTCGGAATAATTCACCCCTCCACTTT. The rearrangement uses TRBV14 and TRBJ1-6; D is undetermined. V lost 4 bases and J lost 5, with 6 bases in between. This CDR3 is built from 13 residues. From germline, CDR1 is SGHDN and CDR2 FVKESK.

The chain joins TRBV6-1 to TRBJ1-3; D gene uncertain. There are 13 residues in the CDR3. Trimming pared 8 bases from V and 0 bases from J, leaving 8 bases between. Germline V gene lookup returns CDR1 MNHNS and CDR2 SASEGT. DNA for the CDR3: TGTGCCAGCGGTATGACCTCTGGAAACACCATATATTTT. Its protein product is CASGMTSGNTIYF.

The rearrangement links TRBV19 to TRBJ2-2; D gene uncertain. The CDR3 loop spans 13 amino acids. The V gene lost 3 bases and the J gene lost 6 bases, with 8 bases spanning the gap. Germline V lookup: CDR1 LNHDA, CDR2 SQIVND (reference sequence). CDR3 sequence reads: CASSMDDPGELFF. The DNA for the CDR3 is TGTGCCAGTAGTATGGATGACCCCGGGGAGCTGTTTTTT.

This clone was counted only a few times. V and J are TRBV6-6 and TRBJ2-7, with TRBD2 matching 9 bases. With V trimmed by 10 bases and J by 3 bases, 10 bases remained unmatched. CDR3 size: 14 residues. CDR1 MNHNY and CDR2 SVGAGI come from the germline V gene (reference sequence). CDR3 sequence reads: CATGGLATIYEQYF. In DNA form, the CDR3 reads TGTGCCACGGGGGGACTAGCAACTATCTACGAGCAGTACTTC.

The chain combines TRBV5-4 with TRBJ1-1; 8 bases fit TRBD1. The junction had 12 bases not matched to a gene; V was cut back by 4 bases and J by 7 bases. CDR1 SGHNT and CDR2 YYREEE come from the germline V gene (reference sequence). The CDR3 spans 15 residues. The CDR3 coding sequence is TGTGCCAGCAGCCTGACCCCAGGGGGCTATGGTGAAGCTTTCTTT. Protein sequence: CASSLTPGGYGEAFF.

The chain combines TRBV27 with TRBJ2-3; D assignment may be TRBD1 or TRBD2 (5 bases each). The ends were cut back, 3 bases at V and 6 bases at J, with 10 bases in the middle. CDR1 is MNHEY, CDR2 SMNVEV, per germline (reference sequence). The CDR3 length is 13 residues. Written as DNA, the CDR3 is TGTGCCAGCAGTTTCGTTGAGGGGGATACGCAGTATTTT. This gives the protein CASSFVEGDTQYF.

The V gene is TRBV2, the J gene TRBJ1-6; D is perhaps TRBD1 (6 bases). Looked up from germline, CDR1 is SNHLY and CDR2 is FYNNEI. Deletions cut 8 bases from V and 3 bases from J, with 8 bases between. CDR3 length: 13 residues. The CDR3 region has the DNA TGTGCCAGCCGGGACAACTATAATTCACCCCTCCACTTT. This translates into CASRDNYNSPLHF.

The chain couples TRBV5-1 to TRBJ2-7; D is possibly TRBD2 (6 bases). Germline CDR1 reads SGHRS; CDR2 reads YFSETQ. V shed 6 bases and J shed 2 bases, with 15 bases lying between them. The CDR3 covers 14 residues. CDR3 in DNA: TGCGCCAGCAACACGGGAGTGGGGCCCTACGAGCAGTACTTC. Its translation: CASNTGVGPYEQYF.

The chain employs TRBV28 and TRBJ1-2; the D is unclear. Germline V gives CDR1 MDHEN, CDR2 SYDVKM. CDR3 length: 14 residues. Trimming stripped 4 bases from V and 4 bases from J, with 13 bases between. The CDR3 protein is CASSYSPSTYGYTF. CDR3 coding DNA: TGTGCCAGCAGTTACTCCCCATCGACCTATGGCTACACCTTC.

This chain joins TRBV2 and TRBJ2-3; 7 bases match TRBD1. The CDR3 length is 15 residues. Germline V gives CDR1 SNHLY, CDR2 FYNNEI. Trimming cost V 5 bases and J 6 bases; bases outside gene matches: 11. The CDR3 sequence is CASSPRRQGVDTQYF. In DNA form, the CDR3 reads TGTGCCAGCAGTCCCCGGCGTCAGGGGGTGGATACGCAGTATTTT.

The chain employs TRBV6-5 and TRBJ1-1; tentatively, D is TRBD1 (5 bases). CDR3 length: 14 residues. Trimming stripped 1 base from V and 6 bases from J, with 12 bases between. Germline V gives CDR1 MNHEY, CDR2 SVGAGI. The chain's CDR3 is CASSYWRGSPEAFF. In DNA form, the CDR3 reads TGTGCCAGCAGTTACTGGCGGGGGTCACCTGAAGCTTTCTTT.

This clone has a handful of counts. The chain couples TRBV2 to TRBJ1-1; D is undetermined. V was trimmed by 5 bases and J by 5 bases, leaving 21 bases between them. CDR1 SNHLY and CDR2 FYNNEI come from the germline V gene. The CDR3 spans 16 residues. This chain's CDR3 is CASSPSSVLLSTEAFF. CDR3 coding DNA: TGTGCCAGCAGTCCGTCCTCTGTCCTTCTGAGTACTGAAGCTTTCTTT.

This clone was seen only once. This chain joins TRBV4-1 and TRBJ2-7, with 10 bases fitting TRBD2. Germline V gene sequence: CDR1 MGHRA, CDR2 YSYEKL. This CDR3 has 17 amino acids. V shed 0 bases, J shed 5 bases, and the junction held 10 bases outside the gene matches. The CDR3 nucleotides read TGCGCCAGCAGCCAAGATGAGGCAGCGGGAGGGACGCACGAGCAGTACTTC. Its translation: CASSQDEAAGGTHEQYF.

The CDR3 sequence is CASSPGLADTDTQYF. CDR3 coding DNA: TGTGCCAGCAGCCCAGGACTAGCGGACACAGATACGCAGTATTTT. The chain has TRBV9 and TRBJ2-3, with TRBD2 matching over 10 bases. This CDR3 comprises 15 residues. Germline V gene data show CDR1 as SGDLS and CDR2 as YYNGEE. Trimming cost V 4 bases and J 2 bases; bases outside gene matches: 4.

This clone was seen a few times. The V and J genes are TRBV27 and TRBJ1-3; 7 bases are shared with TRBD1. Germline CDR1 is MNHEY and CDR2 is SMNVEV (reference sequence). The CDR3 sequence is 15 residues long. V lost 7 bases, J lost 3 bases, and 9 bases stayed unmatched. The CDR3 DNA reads TGTGCCAGCAAGCTGGACAGGCGATATGGAAACACCATATATTTT. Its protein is CASKLDRRYGNTIYF.

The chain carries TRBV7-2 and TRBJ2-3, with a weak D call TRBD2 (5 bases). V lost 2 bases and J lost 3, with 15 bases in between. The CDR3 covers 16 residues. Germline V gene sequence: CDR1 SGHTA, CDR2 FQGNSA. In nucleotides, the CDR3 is TGTGCCAGCAGCTTATTCGTCTCGGGGAGTACAGATACGCAGTATTTT. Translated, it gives CASSLFVSGSTDTQYF.